The rows below give T cell receptor beta chains drawn from one sample of a study of memory CD4+ T cells and cytomegalovirus serostatus. Measured with immunoSEQ multiplex PCR; TCRdb has only the in-frame clones, and not every one. The sample has 50,000 to 75,000 clones, 82% seen once. Material for sequencing was memory CD4+ T cells from blood. These receptors were obtained from an adult in good health and CMV-seronegative. The CDR3 runs from the conserved cysteine through the conserved F or W. The order of the fields is J gene, clone size, V gene, D gene, CDR3 protein, CDR3 DNA. A D gene is named only where the DNA matches it firmly. Some rows mark clone size as missing; the rest say once, few, many or name a class of expanded clone.

TRBJ2-7 | - | TRBV7-9 | - | CASSLMGSNYEQYF | TGTGCCAGCAGCTTGATGGGTAGCAACTACGAGCAGTACTTC
TRBJ2-5 | once | TRBV5-4 | - | CASSLGLLGRETQYF | TGTGCCAGCAGCTTGGGATTACTAGGCCGGGAGACCCAGTACTTC
TRBJ2-3 | once | TRBV6-5 | - | CASSYEAGGGTDTQYF | TGTGCCAGCAGTTACGAGGCAGGAGGGGGAACAGATACGCAGTATTTT
TRBJ2-7 | - | TRBV5-1 | TRBD2 | CASSFGLAGYEQYF | TGCGCCAGCAGCTTCGGACTAGCGGGATACGAGCAGTACTTC
TRBJ2-1 | - | TRBV5-6 | TRBD2 | CASSSYSGLADNEQFF | TGTGCCAGCAGCTCTTATTCTGGACTAGCGGATAATGAGCAGTTCTTC
TRBJ2-1 | - | TRBV7-3 | - | CASSSNRNNEQFF | TGTGCCAGCAGCTCTAACAGGAACAATGAGCAGTTCTTC
TRBJ2-1 | - | TRBV7-9 | TRBD2 | CASSRRGLAGENEQFF | TGTGCCAGCAGCCGCCGAGGACTAGCGGGAGAGAATGAGCAGTTCTTC
TRBJ1-2 | once | TRBV28 | - | CASSPPGAGGYTF | TGTGCCAGCAGCCCCCCGGGCGCGGGGGGCTACACCTTC
TRBJ2-3 | few | TRBV14 | TRBD1 | CASSHRTGATDTQYF | TGTGCCAGCAGCCACCGGACAGGGGCCACAGATACGCAGTATTTT
TRBJ2-5 | - | TRBV7-3 | - | CASSTDPEGTQYF | TGTGCCAGCAGCACGGACCCTGAAGGGACCCAGTACTTC
TRBJ2-5 | - | TRBV5-4 | - | CASSPTYSKETQYF | TGTGCCAGCAGCCCGACGTACAGTAAAGAGACCCAGTACTTC
TRBJ2-7 | - | TRBV6-5 | - | CASSYSWGYEQYF | TGTGCCAGCAGTTACTCGTGGGGCTACGAGCAGTACTTC
TRBJ1-3 | once | TRBV5-1 | - | CASRTDSGNTIYF | TGCGCCAGCAGAACGGACTCTGGAAACACCATATATTTT
TRBJ1-1 | - | TRBV6-1 | - | CASSESTLQGSEAFF | TGTGCCAGCAGTGAATCGACGCTACAGGGATCTGAAGCTTTCTTT
TRBJ1-4 | - | TRBV7-9 | - | CASSDPGATNEKLFF | TGTGCCAGCAGCGACCCGGGGGCGACTAATGAAAAACTGTTTTTT